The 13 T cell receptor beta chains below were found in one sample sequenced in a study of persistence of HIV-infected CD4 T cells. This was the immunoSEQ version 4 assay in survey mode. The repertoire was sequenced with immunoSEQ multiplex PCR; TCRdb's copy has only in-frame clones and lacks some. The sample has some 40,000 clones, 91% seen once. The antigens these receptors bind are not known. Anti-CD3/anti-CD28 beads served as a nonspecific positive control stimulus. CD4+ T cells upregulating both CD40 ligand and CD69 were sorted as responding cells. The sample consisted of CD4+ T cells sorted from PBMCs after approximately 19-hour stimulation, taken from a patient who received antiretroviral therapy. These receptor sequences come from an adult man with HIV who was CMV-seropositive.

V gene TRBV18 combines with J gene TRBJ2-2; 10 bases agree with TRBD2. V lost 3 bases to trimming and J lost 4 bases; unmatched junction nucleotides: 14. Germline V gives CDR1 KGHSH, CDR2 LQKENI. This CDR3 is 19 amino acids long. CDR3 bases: TGTGCCAGCTCACCCCTCGGTCCTAGCGGGGGATCGATCACCGGGGAGCTGTTTTTT. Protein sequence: CASSPLGPSGGSITGELFF.

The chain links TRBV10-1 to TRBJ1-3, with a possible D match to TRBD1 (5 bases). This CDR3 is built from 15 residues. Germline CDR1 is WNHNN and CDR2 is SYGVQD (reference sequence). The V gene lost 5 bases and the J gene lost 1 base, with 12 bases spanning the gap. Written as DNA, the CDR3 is TGCGCCAGCAGTTCCGCAACAGGATCTGGAAACACCATATATTTT. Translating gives CASSSATGSGNTIYF.

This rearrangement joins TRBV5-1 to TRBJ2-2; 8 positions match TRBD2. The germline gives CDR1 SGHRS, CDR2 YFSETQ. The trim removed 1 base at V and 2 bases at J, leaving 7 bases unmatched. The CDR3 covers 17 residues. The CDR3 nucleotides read TGCGCCAGCAGCTTGCAGGGACTAGGGGCCAACACCGGGGAGCTGTTTTTT. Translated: CASSLQGLGANTGELFF.

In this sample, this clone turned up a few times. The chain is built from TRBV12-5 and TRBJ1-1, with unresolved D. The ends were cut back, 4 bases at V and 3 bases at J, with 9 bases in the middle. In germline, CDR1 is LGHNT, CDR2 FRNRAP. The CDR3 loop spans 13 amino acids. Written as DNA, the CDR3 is TGTGCTAGTGGTTACGTGGAGGACACTGAAGCTTTCTTT. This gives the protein CASGYVEDTEAFF.

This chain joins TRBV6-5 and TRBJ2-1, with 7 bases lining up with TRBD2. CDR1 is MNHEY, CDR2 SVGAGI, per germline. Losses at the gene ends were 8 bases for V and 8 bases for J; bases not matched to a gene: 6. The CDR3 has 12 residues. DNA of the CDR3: TGTGCCAGCGGCGGGGGTTTCGATGAGCAGTTCTTC. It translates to CASGGGFDEQFF.

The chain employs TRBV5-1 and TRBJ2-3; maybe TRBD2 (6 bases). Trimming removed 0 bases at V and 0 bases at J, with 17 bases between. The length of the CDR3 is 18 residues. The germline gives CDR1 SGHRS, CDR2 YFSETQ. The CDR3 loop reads CASSLGATRLGSTDTQYF. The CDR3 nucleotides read TGCGCCAGCAGCTTGGGCGCCACTAGACTAGGTAGCACAGATACGCAGTATTTT.

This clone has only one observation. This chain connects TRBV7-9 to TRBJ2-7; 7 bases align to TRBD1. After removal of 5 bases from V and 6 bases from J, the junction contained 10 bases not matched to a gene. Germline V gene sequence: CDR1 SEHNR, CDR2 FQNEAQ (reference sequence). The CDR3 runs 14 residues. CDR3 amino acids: CASSNGQARLEQYF. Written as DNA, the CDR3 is TGTGCCAGCAGCAATGGACAGGCCAGACTCGAGCAGTACTTC.

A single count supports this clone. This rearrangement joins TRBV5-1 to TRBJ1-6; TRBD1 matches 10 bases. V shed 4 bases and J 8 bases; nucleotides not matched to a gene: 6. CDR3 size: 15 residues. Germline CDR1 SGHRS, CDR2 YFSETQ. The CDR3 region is CASSPRTGGDSPLHF. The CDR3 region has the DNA TGCGCCAGCAGCCCGCGGACAGGGGGGGATTCACCCCTCCACTTT.

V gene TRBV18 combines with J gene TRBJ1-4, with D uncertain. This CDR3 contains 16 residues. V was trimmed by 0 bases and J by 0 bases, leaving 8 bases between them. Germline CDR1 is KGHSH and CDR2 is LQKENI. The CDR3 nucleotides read TGTGCCAGCTCACCACCGTGGACTGCAACTAATGAAAAACTGTTTTTT. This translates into CASSPPWTATNEKLFF.

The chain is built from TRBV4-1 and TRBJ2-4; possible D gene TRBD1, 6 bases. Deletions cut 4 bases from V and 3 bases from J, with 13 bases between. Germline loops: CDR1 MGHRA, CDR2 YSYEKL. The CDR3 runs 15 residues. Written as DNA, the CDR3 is TGCGCCAGCAGCCCGCTGGGGGCGGGCAAAAACATTCAGTACTTC. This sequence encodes CASSPLGAGKNIQYF.

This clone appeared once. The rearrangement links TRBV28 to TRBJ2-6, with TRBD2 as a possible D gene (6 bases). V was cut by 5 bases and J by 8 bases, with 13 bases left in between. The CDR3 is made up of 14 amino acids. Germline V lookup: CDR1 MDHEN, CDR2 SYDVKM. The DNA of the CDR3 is TGTGCCAGCAGTCCCGGGAGCCTGACCAACGTCCTGACTTTC. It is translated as CASSPGSLTNVLTF. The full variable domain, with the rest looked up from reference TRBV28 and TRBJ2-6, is DVKVTQSSRYLVKRTGEKVFLECVQDMDHENMFWYRQDPGLGLRLIYFSYDVKMKEKGDIPEGYSVSREKKERFSLILESASTNQTSMYLCASSPGSLTNVLTFGAGSRLTVL.

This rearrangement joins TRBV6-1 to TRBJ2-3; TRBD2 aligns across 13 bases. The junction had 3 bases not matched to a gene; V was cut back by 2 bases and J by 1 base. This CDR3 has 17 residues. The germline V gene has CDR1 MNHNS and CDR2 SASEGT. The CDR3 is CASSENGLAGGTDTQYF. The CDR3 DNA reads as TGTGCCAGCAGTGAAAACGGACTAGCGGGGGGCACAGATACGCAGTATTTT.

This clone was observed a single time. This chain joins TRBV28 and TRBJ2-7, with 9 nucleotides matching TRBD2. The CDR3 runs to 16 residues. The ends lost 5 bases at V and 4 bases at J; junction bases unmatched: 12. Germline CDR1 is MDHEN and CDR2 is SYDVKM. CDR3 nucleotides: TGTGCCAGCAGTCCCACACGAGCGGGGGGCTTATACGAGCAGTACTTC. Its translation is CASSPTRAGGLYEQYF.